Below, 18 T cell receptor beta chains from the same sample are listed, as sequenced in a study of blood T cell repertoires in COVID-19. This table comes from immunoSEQ multiplex PCR, and its TCRdb copy is limited to in-frame clones, with some not included. The sample contains 240,000 or so clones, around 87% of which appear only once. Sequenced: PBMCs or T cells enriched from blood (not recorded which). These receptors all come from a woman aged 40 to 50 with acute COVID-19.

The V gene is TRBV2, the J gene TRBJ1-2, with 9 positions matching TRBD1. Per germline, CDR1 SNHLY and CDR2 FYNNEI. The CDR3 length is 14 residues. The V gene end was trimmed by 3 bases and the J gene end by 4 bases; junction bases not matched to a gene: 3. The CDR3 nucleotides are TGTGCCAGCAGTGAGGACAGGGGTAGCTATGGCTACACCTTC. This encodes CASSEDRGSYGYTF.

The chain employs TRBV2 and TRBJ1-3, with TRBD1 matching 7 bases. In germline, CDR1 is SNHLY, CDR2 FYNNEI. This CDR3 contains 15 residues. Unmatched junction bases numbered 8, after V lost 6 bases and J lost 3 bases. CDR3 protein: CASRVTGMVGNTIYF. DNA for the CDR3: TGTGCCAGCAGAGTGACAGGGATGGTTGGAAACACCATATATTTT. Based on the CDR3 plus reference TRBV2 and TRBJ1-3, the full variable domain is EPEVTQTPSHQVTQMGQEVILRCVPISNHLYFYWYRQILGQKVEFLVSFYNNEISEKSEIFDDQFSVERPDGSNFTLKIRSTKLEDSAMYFCASRVTGMVGNTIYFGEGSWLTVV.

The chain couples TRBV18 to TRBJ2-1; 12 nucleotides match TRBD2. V lost 3 bases, J lost 5 bases, and 8 bases stayed unmatched. The CDR3 sequence is 17 residues long. Per the germline V gene, CDR1 is KGHSH and CDR2 is LQKENI. DNA for the CDR3: TGTGCCAGCTCACCGAACGAGCTAGCGGGAGGGAACAATGAGCAGTTCTTC. Encoded protein: CASSPNELAGGNNEQFF.

The genes are TRBV15 and TRBJ1-5; the match to TRBD1 covers 10 bases. The junction had 13 bases not matched to a gene; V was cut back by 5 bases and J by 6 bases. Germline CDR1 and CDR2: LNHNV and YYDKDF (reference sequence). This CDR3 has 17 amino acids. The CDR3 sequence is CATSRSWTGGTTQPQHF. CDR3 in DNA: TGTGCCACCAGCCGATCCTGGACAGGGGGAACCACTCAGCCCCAGCATTTT.

This clone is a singleton in its sample. The V gene is TRBV18, the J gene TRBJ2-1, with TRBD2 as a possible D gene (6 bases). The germline CDR1 and CDR2 sequences are KGHSH and LQKENI. V shed 0 bases and J shed 6 bases, with 15 bases lying between them. The CDR3 covers 16 residues. The CDR3 region has the DNA TGTGCCAGCTCACCACCCCGGGACTCCCGAGGCAATGAGCAGTTCTTC. The encoded protein is CASSPPRDSRGNEQFF.

V is TRBV7-2 and J is TRBJ2-1; D is unclear. V was trimmed by 2 bases and J by 7 bases, leaving 6 bases between them. This CDR3 has 12 residues. Germline V gene lookup returns CDR1 SGHTA and CDR2 FQGNSA. Written as DNA, the CDR3 is TGTGCCAGCAGCTTACTCTTGAATGAGCAGTTCTTC. Amino acids: CASSLLLNEQFF.

The V call is TRBV3-1 (or the pseudogene TRBV3-2), the J call TRBJ2-1; 10 positions match TRBD1. This CDR3 is 15 amino acids long. V was pared by 0 bases and J by 7 bases, with 3 bases of the junction left unmatched. In germline, CDR1 is LGHDT, CDR2 YNNKEL (reference sequence). The CDR3 DNA follows: TGTGCCAGCAGCCAAGATCGGACAGGGGGGAATGAGCAGTTCTTC. It yields the protein CASSQDRTGGNEQFF.

The rearrangement joins TRBV7-6 to TRBJ2-7, with TRBD1 identical over 11 bases. Germline CDR1 reads SGHVS; CDR2 reads FNYEAQ. V was pared by 0 bases and J by 6 bases, with 7 bases of the junction left unmatched. This CDR3 region has 16 residues. The CDR3 loop is CASSLAGGQGAREQYF. The CDR3 DNA is TGTGCCAGCAGCTTAGCCGGAGGACAGGGGGCTCGCGAGCAGTACTTC. Full variable domain (missing parts from reference TRBV7-6 and TRBJ2-7): GAGVSQSPRYKVTKRGQDVALRCDPISGHVSLYWYRQALGQGPEFLTYFNYEAQQDKSGLPNDRFSAERPEGSISTLTIQRTEQRDSAMYRCASSLAGGQGAREQYFGPGTRLTVT.

The V and J genes are TRBV4-2 and TRBJ2-5, with 9 bases lining up with TRBD2. Germline V lookup: CDR1 LGHNA, CDR2 YNFKEQ. The V and J ends lost 4 bases and 5 bases, in that order; junction bases with no gene match: 8. CDR3 length equals 15 residues. Here the CDR3 DNA reads TGTGCCAGCAGCCGGGATAGCGGGAGTGTGGAGACCCAGTACTTC. Residues: CASSRDSGSVETQYF.

This clone was seen a single time. The genes are TRBV5-4 and TRBJ1-2; D uncertain. The CDR3 loop spans 14 amino acids. V shed 6 bases and J shed 2 bases, with 14 bases lying between them. Germline lookup yields CDR1 SGHNT and CDR2 YYREEE (reference sequence). The CDR3 DNA reads as TGTGCCAGCAAAAATCAGTCAGGAAACTATGGCTACACCTTC. Translating it yields CASKNQSGNYGYTF.

This rearrangement joins TRBV9 to TRBJ2-7, with a weak D call TRBD1 (5 bases). V shed 4 bases and J shed 3 bases, with 5 bases lying between them. Germline CDR1 and CDR2: SGDLS and YYNGEE. The CDR3 contains 11 residues. The CDR3 region is CASSQGYEQYF. Written as DNA, the CDR3 is TGTGCCAGCAGCCAGGGCTACGAGCAGTACTTC. Full variable domain (remainder filled in from reference TRBV9 and TRBJ2-7): DSGVTQTPKHLITATGQRVTLRCSPRSGDLSVYWYQQSLDQGLQFLIQYYNGEERAKGNILERFSAQQFPDLHSELNLSSLELGDSALYFCASSQGYEQYFGPGTRLTVT.

The genes are TRBV5-8 and TRBJ2-5, with D unresolved. The CDR3 is 12 amino acids. V lost 4 bases and J 4 bases, leaving 8 bases between the germline ends. Germline loops: CDR1 SGHTS, CDR2 YDEGEE. In DNA form, the CDR3 reads TGTGCCAGCAGCCCTAGGCGAGAGACCCAGTACTTC. It translates to CASSPRRETQYF.

Turning to this clone: An end of the junction does not agree with germline; a read error may underlie this. This chain links TRBV7-8 with TRBJ2-1; 10 nucleotides align to TRBD2. Per the germline V gene, CDR1 is SGHVS and CDR2 is FQNEAQ. The CDR3 is made up of 14 amino acids. This CDR3 reads CASRLGLADNEQFF. The CDR3 nucleotides read TGTGCCAGCAGGTTAGGACTAGCGGACAATGAGCAGTTCTTC. The whole variable domain, remainder taken from reference TRBV7-8 and TRBJ2-1, is GAGVSQSPRYKVAKRGQDVALRCDPISGHVSLFWYQQALGQGPEFLTYFQNEAQLDKSGLPSDRFFAERPEGSVSTLKIQRTQQEDSAVYLCASRLGLADNEQFFGPGTRLTVL.

The chain is built from TRBV6-5 and TRBJ2-7; 13 nucleotides line up with TRBD2. The CDR3 is made up of 14 amino acids. V trimming: 8 bases; J trimming: 2 bases; junction bases outside the gene matches: 3. Germline CDR1 is MNHEY and CDR2 is SVGAGI. CDR3 nucleotide sequence: TGTGCCAGCCTTGGACTAGCGGGAGCCTACGAGCAGTACTTC. This translates into CASLGLAGAYEQYF.

The V and J genes are TRBV12-3 or TRBV12-4 and TRBJ2-1; D gene unclear. The CDR3 loop spans 11 amino acids. The V gene lost 4 bases and the J gene lost 7 bases, with 5 bases spanning the gap. The CDR3 sequence: CASSSRNEQFF. The CDR3 bases are TGTGCCAGCAGTTCGAGGAATGAGCAGTTCTTC.

This chain uses TRBV5-4 with TRBJ1-1; D is unclear. Germline CDR1 reads SGHNT; CDR2 reads YYREEE (reference sequence). The CDR3 covers 13 residues. The V end lost 4 bases, the J end lost 1 base, and 8 bases lay between the germline ends. The CDR3 DNA follows: TGTGCCAGCAGCCGCGCAAGGAACACTGAAGCTTTCTTT. It is translated as CASSRARNTEAFF.

CDR3 in DNA: TGTGCCACCCGCCCTAGCGGGAGTGAAGAGACCCAGTACTTC. This codes for CATRPSGSEETQYF. This chain connects TRBV24-1 to TRBJ2-5; 10 nucleotides align to TRBD2. Germline trimming cut 9 bases from V and 3 bases from J; bases unmatched to any gene: 6. The CDR3 loop spans 14 amino acids. CDR1 and CDR2 (germline): KGHDR, SFDVKD.

In DNA, the CDR3 is TGTGCCAGCTCACCACTGAGACAGGGGGCCCTTGGAAACACCATATATTTT. Protein sequence: CASSPLRQGALGNTIYF. The V and J genes are TRBV18 and TRBJ1-3; 10 bases agree with TRBD1. Germline CDR1 and CDR2: KGHSH and LQKENI. The CDR3 totals 17 residues. The V and J ends lost 1 base and 3 bases, in that order; junction bases with no gene match: 6.